Detailed here is one TCR beta chain. As yet, its antigen is unknown. The sample is drawn from a study of T cell repertoires in cytomegalovirus infection. Study overall: CMV epitopes used comprised recently identified HLA-C-restricted ones and well-studied HLA-B-restricted ones. Carrying CMV and the relevant HLA type showed in public TCR beta signatures. Overall study findings and caveats: The ex vivo response showed dominance by HLA-C-restricted CMV-specific TCR beta clonotypes.

Germline CDR1 is MNHEY and CDR2 is SMNVEV (reference sequence). Trimming removed 6 bases from V and 4 bases from J, with 18 bases in between. The CDR3 runs 15 residues. TCRdb independently ran MiXCR on the reads; one entry per CDR3 protein. The sample holds tens of thousands of distinct CDR3 sequences, 42% seen once. The chain combines TRBV27 with TRBJ1-2, with unresolved D. The sample in question was CD8+ T cells from cultured PBMCs, obtained from culture after CMV antigen stimulation. The sequence came from a human donor in good health (CMV status not recorded). Some clones in this sample may be carry-over from other donors' samples. The CDR3 nucleotides are TGTGCCAGCAGGCCCGCTGTCGTGACCGGCTATGGCTACACCTTC. This translates into CASRPAVVTGYGYTF.